Listed here is a single TCR beta chain. This clone was detected ten times or more. The antigen it binds to is not known. Base-call qualities are not available, and no considerably larger clone is one nucleotide away. None of the patients had been given any treatment before thyroid surgery. Patient clinical samples collected from the early 2010s to the late 2010s were retrospectively analysed using T-cell receptor beta sequencing. CDR1 and CDR2, per the germline V gene, are ENHRY and SYGVKD. Its CDR3 holds 17 amino acids, cysteine through phenylalanine. This entry keeps only the CDR3 DNA: 51 bases, framed from base 1. The V end loses 0 bases and the J end loses 0 bases, and a stretch of 9 bases separates them. The source of the sample is a study of metastatic and nonmetastatic thyroid tumors (dated by TCRdb to the early 2020s). Regarding the complete study: Repertoires from peripheral blood and from tumor or nodule tissue samples of malignant and benign thyroid patients were compared. Points the paper makes about the study in general: In both blood and tumor samples, TCR beta diversity was reported to be significantly higher in malignant tumors than in benign nodules.

Receptors were amplified or captured by PCR. The instrument given in TCRdb is Illumina HiSeq 4000. High-throughput sequencing was used to profile the CDR3 region of the TCR beta-chain in every patient. For the original study's pipeline: CDR3 differences across clinicopathological groups were used to build a classifier for discriminating distant-metastatic papillary thyroid cancer patients. The Shannon index was used to assess repertoire diversity, and the Morisita-Horn index was used to assess tumor-blood repertoire similarity. Starting from the raw public reads, TCRdb applied fastp trimming at Q25, assembled clones with MiXCR and retained in-frame beta chains. These V and J calls rely on TCRdb rather than the paper's analysis. A total of fewer than 35,000 clones appear in this sample, over 14% of them only once. Under 20% of the sample comes from the top ten.

The material sequenced was blood. The TCR originated in a male donor with papillary thyroid cancer or a benign thyroid nodule (not recorded which). Some clones in this sample may be carry-over from other donors' samples. The chain was built from TRBV10-3 and TRBJ1-6, with no confident D gene call. The nucleotides are TGTGCCATCAGTGAGTCACCGGGGAGCTCCTATAATTCACCCCTCCACTTT. This translates into CAISESPGSSYNSPLHF.